These T cell receptor beta chains were read from a single sample in a study of blood T cell repertoires in COVID-19. Assay: immunoSEQ multiplex PCR; the TCRdb copy retains only in-frame clones and omits some. This sample yields around 84,000 clones, of which about 82% are seen a single time; more than 15% belongs to the top ten. Sample: peripheral blood. These receptors were obtained from a man older than 75 with active or convalescent COVID-19. Each CDR3 is given with its conserved first and last residue. The order of the fields is D gene, clone size, V gene, J gene, CDR3 DNA, CDR3 protein. The D gene is left open where the match is weak. The listing skips clone size in some rows; elsewhere it reads once, few, many or a size class.

>TRBD1|NA|TRBV4-1|TRBJ2-5
TGCGCCAGCAGCCATGACCGGTCCGGGACAGGCTTCGTGGGCCAGTACTTC
CASSHDRSGTGFVGQYF
>NA|once|TRBV5-1|TRBJ1-4
TGCGCCAGCAGCTCGTTCGGGACACTTAATGAAAAACTGTTTTTT
CASSSFGTLNEKLFF
>TRBD1|NA|TRBV18|TRBJ1-1
TGTGCCAGCTCACTTGGGACAGGGGGAAACACTGAAGCTTTCTTT
CASSLGTGGNTEAFF
>NA|NA|TRBV4-2|TRBJ1-3
TGTGCCAGCAGCCAAGAGGCACCGATCTCTGGAAACACCATATATTTT
CASSQEAPISGNTIYF
>NA|NA|TRBV6-1|TRBJ1-2
TGTGCCAGCAGTGAATTACGACCGGGATCCTATGGCTACACCTTC
CASSELRPGSYGYTF
>TRBD1|NA|TRBV18|TRBJ1-6
TGTGCCAGCTCACCAGATCGTTTGACAGGGGTGGTCGAGCGGGATAATTCACCCCTCCACTTT
CASSPDRLTGVVERDNSPLHF
>TRBD1|NA|TRBV15|TRBJ2-1
TGTGCCACCAGCAGGGGGGACAGACGAAATGAGCAGTTCTTC
CATSRGDRRNEQFF
>TRBD2|once|TRBV28|TRBJ2-3
TGTGCCAGCAGCCAGACTAGCGGCACAGATACGCAGTATTTT
CASSQTSGTDTQYF
>TRBD2|NA|TRBV28|TRBJ2-5
TGTGCCAGCAGTTCGGACTTACTAGCGGGGGGACAAGAGACCCAGTACTTC
CASSSDLLAGGQETQYF
>TRBD1|NA|TRBV6-5|TRBJ2-2
TGTGCCAGCACCAAGGGGGCACCGAACACCGGGGAGCTGTTTTTT
CASTKGAPNTGELFF
>NA|NA|TRBV5-1|TRBJ2-2
TGCGCCAGCACCCTCCCGGGGGGCAACACCGGGGAGCTGTTTTTT
CASTLPGGNTGELFF
>NA|NA|TRBV5-6|TRBJ1-5
TGTGCCAGCAGCTTCCAGGGAAGCCAGCCCCAGCATTTT
CASSFQGSQPQHF
>TRBD2|NA|TRBV27|TRBJ2-1
TGTGCCAGCAGTATTTATAGCGGGGGGAAGGGAAATGAGCAGTTCTTC
CASSIYSGGKGNEQFF
>NA|NA|TRBV7-9|TRBJ1-1
TGTGCCAGCAGTTTACAGGAGAACACTGAAGCTTTCTTT
CASSLQENTEAFF
>NA|NA|TRBV3-1/TRBV3-2|TRBJ1-2
TGTGCCAGCAGCCACCGGGCAGGGCACTACACCTTC
CASSHRAGHYTF
>NA|NA|TRBV5-1|TRBJ2-2
TGCGCCAGCAGCTTGGCCCAGAGGACCGGGGAGCTGTTTTTT
CASSLAQRTGELFF
>TRBD2|NA|TRBV12-3/TRBV12-4|TRBJ2-1
TGTGCCAGCAGCGAGTGGGGGGGGAATGAGCAGTTCTTC
CASSEWGGNEQFF
>NA|NA|TRBV5-4|TRBJ1-1
TGTGCCAGCAGCTTGGGCCCTCGGGTTGGCACTGAAGCTTTCTTT
CASSLGPRVGTEAFF
>NA|NA|TRBV27|TRBJ2-3
TGTGCCAGCAGTCCCCGGGCGGGGCACACAGATACGCAGTATTTT
CASSPRAGHTDTQYF
>NA|NA|TRBV10-2|TRBJ1-4
TGCGCCAGCAGCCTCACAGGGTTCCGGGAAAAACTGTTTTTT
CASSLTGFREKLFF
>NA|many|TRBV19|TRBJ2-3
TGTGCCAGTAAAGAGGTGGGCACAGATACGCAGTATTTT
CASKEVGTDTQYF
>NA|NA|TRBV6-1|TRBJ1-3
TGTGCCAGCAGTGATCTACAGGGTAGCACCATATATTTT
CASSDLQGSTIYF
>NA|NA|TRBV7-8|TRBJ2-2
TGTGCCAGCAGACAAAAACAGGGTCGGATCACCGGGGAGCTGTTTTTT
CASRQKQGRITGELFF
>TRBD2|once|TRBV2|TRBJ2-1
TGTGCCAGCAGGGGACTAGCGGGCTCCTACAATGAGCAGTTCTTC
CASRGLAGSYNEQFF
>TRBD1|NA|TRBV5-6|TRBJ2-6
TGTGCCAGCAGCCCGCGGACAGGGGCGATATCTGGGGCCAACGTCCTGACTTTC
CASSPRTGAISGANVLTF
>NA|NA|TRBV3-1/TRBV3-2|TRBJ2-2
TGTGCCAGCAGCATGCATGAGACCGGGGAGCTGTTTTTT
CASSMHETGELFF
>TRBD1|NA|TRBV7-2|TRBJ2-2
TGTGCCAGCTCGGGACAGGGGGCGGTTTCCGGGGAGCTGTTTTTT
CASSGQGAVSGELFF
>NA|NA|TRBV9|TRBJ2-5
TGTGCCAGCAGCGTAGGTGCCCACAACCAAGAGACCCAGTACTTC
CASSVGAHNQETQYF
>NA|NA|TRBV5-1|TRBJ2-3
TGCGCCAGCAGCTCAACAGGGCCAGATACGCAGTATTTT
CASSSTGPDTQYF
>NA|NA|TRBV4-1|TRBJ2-5
TGCGCCAGCAGCCGATCCAGACTACGAGGGAATGAGACCCAGTACTTC
CASSRSRLRGNETQYF
>NA|NA|TRBV11-3|TRBJ2-5
TGTGCCAGCACCCCAGGGGGGCGGGAGGATCAAGAGACCCAGTACTTC
CASTPGGREDQETQYF
>TRBD2|NA|TRBV5-1|TRBJ2-5
TGCGCCAGCAGCTTGTTGGGAGTAGCGGGAGTAGGGCAAGAGACCCAGTACTTC
CASSLLGVAGVGQETQYF
>NA|NA|TRBV18|TRBJ1-5
TGTGCCAGCTCACCACCGTATGCTGGGACATCGAGAGACAATCAGCCCCAGCATTTT
CASSPPYAGTSRDNQPQHF
>TRBD1|NA|TRBV5-1|TRBJ2-3
TGCGCCAGCAGCCGGGGGACAGGGGCGGGCACAGATACGCAGTATTTT
CASSRGTGAGTDTQYF
>NA|NA|TRBV19|TRBJ1-2
TGTGCCAGTAGTATCCGGACAGACTTCTATGGCTACACCTTC
CASSIRTDFYGYTF
>TRBD1|NA|TRBV27|TRBJ1-6
TGTGCCAGCATACGAAGGAGGCAGGGGGTAAACTCCTATAATTCACCCCTCCACTTT
CASIRRRQGVNSYNSPLHF
>TRBD2|NA|TRBV6-5|TRBJ2-1
TGTGCCAGCAATAATCTAGCGGGCTCCTACAATGAGCAGTTCTTC
CASNNLAGSYNEQFF
>NA|NA|TRBV5-5|TRBJ1-4
TGTGCCAGCAGCTCCTTGGGAGCCGGGGCTGGGGGGAACGAAAAACTGTTTTTT
CASSSLGAGAGGNEKLFF
>TRBD1|NA|TRBV5-4|TRBJ2-3
TGTGCCAGCAGCTTGGACAGGGGGCCGGCAGATACGCAGTATTTT
CASSLDRGPADTQYF
>NA|NA|TRBV5-4|TRBJ1-2
TGTGCCAGCAGCTTCCCGGGAGAGGGCTATGGCTACACCTTC
CASSFPGEGYGYTF
>TRBD2|NA|TRBV5-1|TRBJ2-1
TGCGCCAGCAGCTTGCCGCTAGCGGGAGGTAATGAGCAGTTCTTC
CASSLPLAGGNEQFF
>NA|NA|TRBV2|TRBJ2-5
TGTGCCAGCAGTCCCGCGGAAGAGACCCAGTACTTC
CASSPAEETQYF
>NA|NA|TRBV6-4|TRBJ1-5
TGTGCCAGCAGTCAACCCTCCGGGTCCGAGGAGCCCCAGCATTTT
CASSQPSGSEEPQHF
>TRBD1|NA|TRBV18|TRBJ1-4
TGTGCCAGCTCACCGAGGGACAGTCATAATGAAAAACTGTTTTTT
CASSPRDSHNEKLFF
>NA|NA|TRBV18|TRBJ2-1
TGTGCCAGCTCACCCGTCAGCCCGGGAGCCGCTGAGCAGTTCTTC
CASSPVSPGAAEQFF
>NA|NA|TRBV9|TRBJ2-6
TGTGCCAGCAGCGTAGTTCCCGGTCGGTGGGCCAACGTCCTGACTTTC
CASSVVPGRWANVLTF
>TRBD2|NA|TRBV27|TRBJ2-1
TGTGCCAGCAGTTTATCTCCACGGTCTAGCGGGGGGGCCTATACTGAGCAGTTCTTC
CASSLSPRSSGGAYTEQFF
>NA|NA|TRBV2|TRBJ1-6
TGTGCCAGCAGGGGAATACAGGGACCCTTTTCACCCCTCCACTTT
CASRGIQGPFSPLHF
>NA|NA|TRBV5-1|TRBJ2-1
TGCGCCAGCAGCTTGGCTGGGCTAAGCTCCTACAATGAGCAGTTCTTC
CASSLAGLSSYNEQFF
>TRBD1|NA|TRBV5-8|TRBJ1-5
TGTGCCAGCAGCCCGGGACAGTACGGGACGCCCCAGCATTTT
CASSPGQYGTPQHF
>NA|NA|TRBV28|TRBJ1-6
TGTGCCAGCAGTCCTACAGGGTATAATTCACCCCTCCACTTT
CASSPTGYNSPLHF
>TRBD1|few|TRBV5-6|TRBJ1-1
TGTGCCAGCAGCTCCAATTTAAGGACAGGGGCGGCCACTGAAGCTTTCTTT
CASSSNLRTGAATEAFF
>NA|NA|TRBV7-8|TRBJ1-5
TGTGCCAGCAGCCCGGGACTTAGCAATCAGCCCCAGCATTTT
CASSPGLSNQPQHF
>TRBD2|once|TRBV7-8|TRBJ2-1
TGTGCCAGTACGACGGGAGTCGCTAGCGGCAATGAGCAGTTCTTC
CASTTGVASGNEQFF
>TRBD1|NA|TRBV7-2|TRBJ1-2
TGTGCCAGCAGTCGCGGACAGGGGTACTATGGCTACACCTTC
CASSRGQGYYGYTF
>TRBD2|NA|TRBV7-9|TRBJ2-3
TGTGCCAGCAGCACCCCCCGCTCACAACCGGGACTAGCGGGGGGGCAAGGTACGCAGTATTTT
CASSTPRSQPGLAGGQGTQYF